The source of this T cell receptor (beta chain) is a study of identical twins. Ten or more counts support this clonotype. MiXCR was run by TCRdb on the 5' RACE reads, yielding one entry per CDR3 protein. The table records some 690,000 distinct CDR3 sequences, around 21% of them present only once. Trimming left V 1 base short and J 5 bases short, with 11 bases between. This CDR3 spans 14 amino acids. These data were also filed under a second study, of T cells expressing NK-cell markers.

The chain carries TRBV12-3 or TRBV12-4 and TRBJ2-5; the D gene could be TRBD1 or TRBD2 (5 bases each). The source of this sequence is a young woman in good health. The sample comprised PBMCs. The CDR3 is CASSLGGGGETQYF. In DNA form, the CDR3 reads TGTGCCAGCAGTTTAGGTGGGGGTGGGGAGACCCAGTACTTC.